This T cell receptor beta chain was captured by sequencing in a study of blood T cell repertoires in COVID-19. Across the whole study: T cells, B-cell-depleted T cells, or PBMCs provided the cDNA or gDNA that served as material.

Per the germline V gene, CDR1 is SGHRS and CDR2 is YFSETQ. The CDR3 extends over 16 amino acids. V lost 2 bases and J lost 1, with 12 bases in between. The data were produced by immunoSEQ multiplex PCR, yet TCRdb's version contains in-frame clones alone and is incomplete. The table lists about 410,000 clones, over 85% of them singletons. This clonotype was obtained from a woman aged 25-40 years who had recovered from COVID-19. The chain uses TRBV5-1 and TRBJ2-2; the D gene is possibly TRBD2 (6 bases). Source material: PBMCs or T cells enriched from blood (not recorded which). Written as DNA, the CDR3 is TGCGCCAGCAGCTTTACCGGGACTGGGAACACCGGGGAGCTGTTTTTT. Translation: CASSFTGTGNTGELFF.